This TCR beta chain was sequenced during a study of cytomegalovirus exposure and HLA in healthy donors. Turning to the study itself: About 200 million T cells yielded over 90 million unique TCR beta sequences in earlier analysis. General observations from the study: Later on, a genetic analysis was performed. It linked a missense variant in DCLRE1C with V- and J-gene trimming of TCR beta. It was reported in a later analysis that an Asian-associated ancestry cluster showed fewer N-insertions than the 666-donor mean. CMV serostatus alone was available as immune exposure information.

In the case of this clone: Its antigen remains unidentified.

Germline V gives CDR1 SGHDN, CDR2 FVKESK. This CDR3 region has 17 residues. V lost 3 bases and J lost 2, with 16 bases in between. It was with 60 Vbeta and 13 Jbeta primers that the PCR ran. Profiled with immunoSEQ multiplex PCR; TCRdb holds only in-frame clones, not every one. Counted here are about 230,000 clones, 70% to 85% occurring once; the ten biggest clones make up 2.7%. The sequenced material came from PBMCs. This sequence was found in a woman aged 55 to 70 in good health and CMV-seropositive. The chain recombines TRBV14 with TRBJ1-4; D perhaps matches TRBD1 (6 bases). The CDR3 DNA reads TGTGCCAGCAGCCATGTCGGGGGGCCGAGGACTAATGAAAAACTGTTTTTT. It translates to CASSHVGGPRTNEKLFF.